Given below is one TCR beta chain in context. Its antigen is unknown. Relative to the germline gene, one junction end is altered; a read error may explain this. The data derive from a study of cytomegalovirus exposure and HLA in healthy donors. At the level of the study: When 398 donors were genotyped, roughly 80% of them were found to fall in the Caucasian-associated ancestry cluster. The study's findings and limits: TCR beta sequences reportedly predicted most subjects' HLA-A and HLA-B alleles accurately. Previous analysis showed most TCR beta V segments were productive about 90% or about 30% of the time. According to reports, the classifier identified cytomegalovirus status with high specificity and sensitivity.

PCR primers comprised 60 Vbeta and 13 Jbeta primers. Assay: immunoSEQ multiplex PCR; the TCRdb copy retains only in-frame clones and omits some. The repertoire holds about 94,000 clones, with 76% as singletons. The germline gives CDR1 SNHLY, CDR2 FYNNEI. The CDR3 has 16 residues. The receptor was isolated from a male donor in good health and CMV-seronegative. This chain links TRBV2 with TRBJ2-6, with D maybe TRBD1 (5 bases). Sample: PBMCs. CDR3 loop: CASTRQGREGANGLTF. The CDR3 DNA is TGTGCCAGCACGCGGCAGGGAAGAGAAGGGGCCAACGGCCTGACTTTC.